What follows describes a single TCR beta chain. Its antigen is still unknown. These data belong to a study of T cells in Graves' hyperthyroidism and ophthalmopathy. Whole-study findings and limits: Before onset, ophthalmopathy was predicted by the model a median 6.5 months earlier.

Regions amplified from RNA transcripts were the TCR beta CDR3 regions. HTBI primers drove first-round RT-PCR of the TCR CDR3. TCRdb fed the multiplex PCR reads into MiXCR, producing one record per CDR3 protein. The table has around 350,000 distinct CDR3 sequences, roughly 15% seen once. The V and J ends lost 0 bases and 5 bases, in that order; junction bases with no gene match: 7. CDR3 length: 17 amino acids. The germline gives CDR1 SGDLS, CDR2 YYNGEE. It was 10 ml of fresh peripheral blood that supplied the PBMCs. The sequenced sample consisted of blood. This receptor was taken from a woman aged 55-70 years with Graves' ophthalmopathy. The chain couples TRBV9 to TRBJ2-3; 12 nucleotides match TRBD2. The CDR3 protein is CASSVATSGRPQDTQYF. DNA for the CDR3: TGTGCCAGCAGCGTAGCAACTAGCGGGAGGCCCCAAGATACGCAGTATTTT.